This TCR beta chain is drawn from a study of T cells in Graves' hyperthyroidism and ophthalmopathy. Amplified TCR beta CDR3 regions derived from RNA transcripts. A first-round RT-PCR of the TCR CDR3 used the HTBI primer set. One entry per CDR3 protein results from TCRdb running MiXCR on the multiplex PCR reads. The sample carries under 300,000 distinct CDR3 sequences, around 20% recorded once. In regard to this clonotype: The antigen remains undetermined.

Overall study results and limits: Most clonotypes expanded in the thyroid (above 0.001) were also present in blood. With a median lead of 6.5 months before onset, the model predicted ophthalmopathy.

Diagnosis rested on symptoms, serum thyroxine and TRAb, thyroid ultrasound, and orbital computed tomography. The clonotype was recovered from a man between 25 and 39 years old with Graves' ophthalmopathy. The specimen was blood.

Here the CDR3 reads CASSFSSSGRAGEQYF. DNA for the CDR3: TGTGCCAGCAGTTTCTCCTCTAGCGGGAGGGCAGGGGAGCAGTACTTC. The genes are TRBV2 and TRBJ2-7; TRBD2 matches 12 bases. J was trimmed by 7 bases and V by 5 bases; bases with no gene match: 12. This CDR3 spans 16 amino acids. Looked up from germline, CDR1 is SNHLY and CDR2 is FYNNEI.